These T cell receptor beta chains were read from a single sample in a study of OX40 agonist ivuxolimab in advanced cancers. Repertoires were generated with immunoSEQ multiplex PCR, while TCRdb's copy carries only in-frame clones and drops some. The sample includes 55,000 to 65,000 clones, more than 85% of them seen just once. Sample: CD4+ or CD8+ T cells sorted from blood, taken in a trial of the OX40 agonist ivuxolimab. These receptors all come from an adult with an advanced solid tumor such as melanoma, head and neck, liver or kidney cancer. Each CDR3 is given with its conserved first and last residue. Fields, in order: clone size, J gene, V gene, CDR3 length, D gene, CDR3 protein. D genes are given only for firm matches. Only some rows state a clone size, as once, few, many or a class for expanded clones.

clone_size: .
j_call: TRBJ1-5
v_call: TRBV6-5
cdr3_length: 15
d_call: .
cdr3_aa: CASSYSRASNQPQHF

clone_size: .
j_call: TRBJ2-7
v_call: TRBV7-9
cdr3_length: 14
d_call: TRBD1
cdr3_aa: CASQGTGGDYEQYF

clone_size: .
j_call: TRBJ1-5
v_call: TRBV23-1
cdr3_length: 15
d_call: .
cdr3_aa: CASRDRDQENQPQHF

clone_size: .
j_call: TRBJ2-7
v_call: TRBV4-1
cdr3_length: 16
d_call: .
cdr3_aa: CASSLHGDLSSYEQYF

clone_size: few
j_call: TRBJ2-2
v_call: TRBV6-1
cdr3_length: 14
d_call: TRBD1
cdr3_aa: CASSWGQDTGELFF

clone_size: .
j_call: TRBJ1-2
v_call: TRBV6-1
cdr3_length: 10
d_call: .
cdr3_aa: CASSAPEGTF

clone_size: .
j_call: TRBJ2-1
v_call: TRBV4-1
cdr3_length: 15
d_call: .
cdr3_aa: CASSQERFHYNEQFF

clone_size: .
j_call: TRBJ2-7
v_call: TRBV5-6
cdr3_length: 13
d_call: .
cdr3_aa: CASSWDKPYEQYF

clone_size: .
j_call: TRBJ2-7
v_call: TRBV10-2
cdr3_length: 14
d_call: TRBD1
cdr3_aa: CASVEAGQGSEQYF

clone_size: .
j_call: TRBJ2-7
v_call: TRBV7-8
cdr3_length: 12
d_call: .
cdr3_aa: CASSLKGGEQYF

clone_size: .
j_call: TRBJ2-7
v_call: TRBV7-2
cdr3_length: 18
d_call: .
cdr3_aa: CASSLLRGLTISSYEQYF

clone_size: .
j_call: TRBJ1-1
v_call: TRBV7-6
cdr3_length: 13
d_call: .
cdr3_aa: CASSPNLGTEAFF

clone_size: .
j_call: TRBJ1-4
v_call: TRBV18
cdr3_length: 16
d_call: .
cdr3_aa: CASSPGEGPSNEKLFF

clone_size: .
j_call: TRBJ1-2
v_call: TRBV11-1
cdr3_length: 14
d_call: .
cdr3_aa: CASSAWGASFGYTF

clone_size: .
j_call: TRBJ1-1
v_call: TRBV11-2
cdr3_length: 16
d_call: TRBD1
cdr3_aa: CASSLGFPGGHTEAFF

clone_size: .
j_call: TRBJ1-5
v_call: TRBV27
cdr3_length: 14
d_call: TRBD1
cdr3_aa: CASSQQGAGQPQHF

clone_size: .
j_call: TRBJ2-7
v_call: TRBV27
cdr3_length: 13
d_call: .
cdr3_aa: CASSLESTYEQYF

clone_size: .
j_call: TRBJ2-1
v_call: TRBV13
cdr3_length: 19
d_call: TRBD2
cdr3_aa: CASTPPGLAGGPSRNEQFF

clone_size: .
j_call: TRBJ1-6
v_call: TRBV9
cdr3_length: 13
d_call: .
cdr3_aa: CASSVDQYSPLHF

clone_size: .
j_call: TRBJ1-2
v_call: TRBV25-1
cdr3_length: 13
d_call: .
cdr3_aa: CASSVGTPYGYTF

clone_size: .
j_call: TRBJ2-7
v_call: TRBV10-3
cdr3_length: 18
d_call: .
cdr3_aa: CAISEWSSQAGVDYEQYF

clone_size: .
j_call: TRBJ1-5
v_call: TRBV6-8
cdr3_length: 12
d_call: .
cdr3_aa: CASATANQPQHF

clone_size: .
j_call: TRBJ1-1
v_call: TRBV6-1
cdr3_length: 13
d_call: .
cdr3_aa: CASSPGPNTEAFF

clone_size: .
j_call: TRBJ1-5
v_call: TRBV27
cdr3_length: 14
d_call: .
cdr3_aa: CASGRSGSNQPQHF

clone_size: .
j_call: TRBJ2-1
v_call: TRBV18
cdr3_length: 13
d_call: TRBD1
cdr3_aa: CASSPDRVDEQFF

clone_size: .
j_call: TRBJ1-2
v_call: TRBV7-2
cdr3_length: 13
d_call: .
cdr3_aa: CASSLNGYYGYTF

clone_size: .
j_call: TRBJ2-2
v_call: TRBV2
cdr3_length: 14
d_call: .
cdr3_aa: CASSVGPNTGELFF

clone_size: .
j_call: TRBJ1-1
v_call: TRBV5-6
cdr3_length: 16
d_call: .
cdr3_aa: CASSLVPGGRSTEAFF

clone_size: .
j_call: TRBJ1-1
v_call: TRBV4-2
cdr3_length: 13
d_call: .
cdr3_aa: CASSQAVNTEAFF

clone_size: once
j_call: TRBJ2-3
v_call: TRBV27
cdr3_length: 14
d_call: .
cdr3_aa: CASGSDGSTDTQYF

clone_size: .
j_call: TRBJ2-1
v_call: TRBV28
cdr3_length: 15
d_call: TRBD2
cdr3_aa: CASSPQAGGYNEQFF

clone_size: once
j_call: TRBJ1-6
v_call: TRBV23-1
cdr3_length: 16
d_call: .
cdr3_aa: CASSQLQKAPNSPLHF

clone_size: .
j_call: TRBJ1-1
v_call: TRBV19
cdr3_length: 15
d_call: .
cdr3_aa: CASSIVSTPVAEAFF

clone_size: .
j_call: TRBJ2-1
v_call: TRBV11-2
cdr3_length: 14
d_call: .
cdr3_aa: CASSLGGSYNEQFF

clone_size: .
j_call: TRBJ1-6
v_call: TRBV5-6
cdr3_length: 15
d_call: .
cdr3_aa: CASSEESSYNSPLHF

clone_size: once
j_call: TRBJ2-5
v_call: TRBV4-1
cdr3_length: 13
d_call: TRBD2
cdr3_aa: CASSPGEGETQYF

clone_size: .
j_call: TRBJ1-2
v_call: TRBV18
cdr3_length: 17
d_call: TRBD1
cdr3_aa: CASSPPSGTGLFYGYTF

clone_size: .
j_call: TRBJ2-2
v_call: TRBV4-1
cdr3_length: 17
d_call: TRBD1
cdr3_aa: CASSPLTGLGNTGELFF

clone_size: .
j_call: TRBJ1-1
v_call: TRBV5-1
cdr3_length: 15
d_call: TRBD1
cdr3_aa: CASSSNQGVNTEAFF

clone_size: few
j_call: TRBJ2-2
v_call: TRBV6-4
cdr3_length: 16
d_call: TRBD2
cdr3_aa: CASSPIAGPNTGELFF